The T cell receptor (beta chain) described here comes from a study of vaccination and CD4 T cells after COVID-19. As for the study in general: The convalescent population consisted of six males and four females, two of whom were of Hispanic ethnicity.

V was trimmed by 2 bases and J by 2 bases, leaving 11 bases between them. The germline V gene encodes CDR1 LNHDA and CDR2 SQIVND (reference sequence). The CDR3 spans 15 residues. This clonotype was seen more than once but under ten times. Its antigen is unknown. Once obtained from cultured CD4+ T cells, the DNA was sequenced using the Oncomine TCR Beta short-read assay. It was from cultured CD4+ T cells that genomic DNA was extracted. TCRdb recomputed calls from the PCR reads with MiXCR, one row per CDR3 protein. The table includes about 9,000 distinct CDR3 sequences, 36% detected once. Whole-study results and caveats: A median 86.3% of convalescent patients' SARS-CoV-2-reactive clones emerged only after vaccination.

Described treatment: roughly ten-day PBMC culture with coronavirus spike peptide pools or control peptides (ViraFEST assay). Prior to the COVID-19 pandemic (2011-2018), the unexposed donor's CD4+ T cells were collected. Using peptide pools, antigen-specific T cells were expanded in ViraFEST before TCRs were sequenced. This TCR was sampled from a human donor in good health. V and J are TRBV19 and TRBJ2-3, with D perhaps given as TRBD1 or TRBD2 (5 bases each). Source material: CD4+ T cells from blood, cultured in vitro. This CDR3 reads CASSITGTATDTQYF. CDR3 nucleotide sequence: TGTGCCAGTAGTATAACGGGGACGGCCACAGATACGCAGTATTTT.